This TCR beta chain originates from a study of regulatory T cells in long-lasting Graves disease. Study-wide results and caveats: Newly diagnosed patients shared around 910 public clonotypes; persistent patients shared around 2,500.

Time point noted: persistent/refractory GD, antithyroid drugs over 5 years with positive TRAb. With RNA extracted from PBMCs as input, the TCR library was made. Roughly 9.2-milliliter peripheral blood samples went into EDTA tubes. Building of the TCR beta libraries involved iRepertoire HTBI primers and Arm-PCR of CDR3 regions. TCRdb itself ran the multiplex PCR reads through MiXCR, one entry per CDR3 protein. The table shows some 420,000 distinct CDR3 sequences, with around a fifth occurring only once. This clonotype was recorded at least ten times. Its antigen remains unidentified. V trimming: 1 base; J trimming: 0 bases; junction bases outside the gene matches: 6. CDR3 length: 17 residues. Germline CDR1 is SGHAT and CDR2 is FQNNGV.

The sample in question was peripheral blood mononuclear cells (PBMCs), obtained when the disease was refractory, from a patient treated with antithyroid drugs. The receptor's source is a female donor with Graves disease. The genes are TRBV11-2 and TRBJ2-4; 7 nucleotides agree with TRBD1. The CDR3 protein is CASSLGIYRGAKNIQYF. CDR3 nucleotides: TGTGCCAGCAGCTTAGGAATATACAGGGGAGCCAAAAACATTCAGTACTTC.